The present entry profiles one T cell receptor (beta chain) with its context. Its specific antigen is unknown. Qualities for individual bases were not recorded, and no much larger clone is one base off. The data belong to a study of T cell changes during pregnancy in multiple sclerosis (dated by TCRdb to about 2019). Background for the entire study: Changes in the T cell repertoire over the course of pregnancy were examined in this study in women with multiple sclerosis.

V is pared back by 2 bases and J by 7 bases, with 12 bases lying between the germline termini. CDR1 and CDR2 were assigned from the germline V gene as MRHNA and SNTAGT. The cysteine opens and the phenylalanine closes a CDR3 of 15 amino acids. Only the CDR3 DNA is retained, 45 bases long and in frame from the first base. Preparation of the library involved the immunoSEQ multiplex PCR assay. TCRdb provides this immuneACCESS table in a form limited to in-frame rearrangements. Some clones are lacking; in checked studies, under half of them reflect an unresolved V gene, and why the rest are absent is not known. The sample data list about 32,000 clones, and 80% to 90% of these were observed just once. 10% of the sample lies in the top ten.

The TCR comes from a female donor with multiple sclerosis, enrolled in a pregnancy study. The chain employs TRBV6-4 and TRBJ1-6; the D region possibly corresponds to TRBD1 (5 bases align). The sample in question was CD8+ T cells from peripheral blood mononuclear cells, obtained in the second trimester of pregnancy. The CDR3 corresponds to CASSDRGGKNSPLHF. The nucleotides are TGTGCCAGCAGTGACAGGGGCGGTAAAAATTCACCCCTCCACTTT.